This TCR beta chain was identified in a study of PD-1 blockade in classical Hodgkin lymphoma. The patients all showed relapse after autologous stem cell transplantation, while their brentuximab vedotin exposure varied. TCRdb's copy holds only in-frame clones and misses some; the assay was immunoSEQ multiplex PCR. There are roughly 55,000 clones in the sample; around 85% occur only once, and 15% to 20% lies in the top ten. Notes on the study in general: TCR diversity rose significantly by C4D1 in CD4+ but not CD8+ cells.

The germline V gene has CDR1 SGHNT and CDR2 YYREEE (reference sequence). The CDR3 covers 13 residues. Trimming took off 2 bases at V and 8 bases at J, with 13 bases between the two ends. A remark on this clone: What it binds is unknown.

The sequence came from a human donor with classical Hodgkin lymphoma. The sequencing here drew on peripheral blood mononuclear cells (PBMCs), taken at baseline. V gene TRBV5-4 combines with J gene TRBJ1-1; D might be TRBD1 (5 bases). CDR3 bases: TGTGCCAGCAGCTTCCGAGGCGGGACGGAAGCTTTCTTT. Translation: CASSFRGGTEAFF.